The sequence of this T cell receptor (beta chain) was determined in a study of T cell repertoires in cytomegalovirus infection. This clonotype was picked up many times. V was pared by 5 bases and J by 2 bases, with 10 bases between. This CDR3 spans 14 amino acids. From germline, CDR1 is MDHEN and CDR2 SYDVKM. TCRdb re-called the reads with MiXCR, one entry per CDR3 protein. The table shows under 200,000 distinct CDR3 sequences, with less than 9.5% occurring only once. Material: PBMCs. V and J are TRBV28 and TRBJ1-5; D is undetermined. This TCR derives from a human donor in good health (CMV status not recorded). Some clones in this sample may be carry-over from other donors' samples. The CDR3 is CASSPQRGNQPQHF. The CDR3 DNA sequence: TGTGCCAGCAGTCCCCAACGTGGCAATCAGCCCCAGCATTTT.